A selection of T cell receptor beta chains follows, all from one sample in a study of blood T cell repertoires in COVID-19. Some clones are missing from TCRdb's copy, which holds only in-frame ones; the method was immunoSEQ multiplex PCR. The sample lists under 250,000 clones; over 75% were seen once. The sequencing input was peripheral blood. These receptors came from a woman aged 40 to 50 with acute or convalescent COVID-19. Both conserved end residues are part of each CDR3. D genes are given only for firm matches. Clone size is shown for a subset of rows, as once, few, many or a class of expanded clone.

v_call	clone_size	j_call	d_call	cdr3_nt	cdr3_aa
TRBV5-4	.	TRBJ1-5	TRBD1	TGTGCCAGCAGCTCGCGGACAGGGGGGGATCAGCCCCAGCATTTT	CASSSRTGGDQPQHF
TRBV4-1	.	TRBJ2-3	TRBD2	TGCGCCAGCAGCCAAGGGGGCCGGGGGGGCGAAACAGATACGCAGTATTTT	CASSQGGRGGETDTQYF
TRBV11-2	.	TRBJ1-5	.	TGTGCCAGCAGCTTAGGGGGGGGAGATCAGCCCCAGCATTTT	CASSLGGGDQPQHF
TRBV2	.	TRBJ2-2	.	TGTGCCAGCAGTAAGGAGGGCAACACCGGGGAGCTGTTTTTT	CASSKEGNTGELFF
TRBV7-8	few	TRBJ1-3	.	TGTGCCAGCAGCAGCGGGGAGTTTGGTGGAAACACCATATATTTT	CASSSGEFGGNTIYF
TRBV27	.	TRBJ1-1	.	TGTGCCAGCAGTTTAATATCTCTTGCCAGGGCAGCTGAAGCTTTCTTT	CASSLISLARAAEAFF
TRBV9	.	TRBJ2-1	TRBD2	TGTGCCAGCAGCGGAGTAGCGGGCAAGAACCATGAGCAGTTCTTC	CASSGVAGKNHEQFF
TRBV4-1	few	TRBJ1-1	TRBD1	TGCGCCAGCAGCCACTCAGGGGGACCCACTGAAGCTTTCTTT	CASSHSGGPTEAFF
TRBV13	.	TRBJ1-1	TRBD1	TGTGCCAGCAGCACACAAGGGACAGGGACTGCTATGAACACTGAAGCTTTCTTT	CASSTQGTGTAMNTEAFF
TRBV3-1/TRBV3-2	.	TRBJ1-2	TRBD1	TGTGCCAGCAGCCAGTCTAGACAGGGTGTTGGCTACACCTTC	CASSQSRQGVGYTF
TRBV3-1/TRBV3-2	once	TRBJ1-5	TRBD1	TGTGCCAGCAGCCAAGAGGGGGCAGGGGGATGGAATCAGCCCCAGCATTTT	CASSQEGAGGWNQPQHF
TRBV4-1	once	TRBJ2-1	.	TGCGCCAGCAGCAGGGACCGTAGTTGGGGGAGCGGGAATGAGCAGTTCTTC	CASSRDRSWGSGNEQFF
TRBV2	.	TRBJ2-4	TRBD1	TGTGCCAGCAGTGACCAACGAACAGGGGGCAAAAACATTCAGTACTTC	CASSDQRTGGKNIQYF
TRBV5-1	.	TRBJ1-1	TRBD1	TGCGCCAGCAGCTTGGGGACAGGGGACACTGAAGCTTTCTTT	CASSLGTGDTEAFF
TRBV2	.	TRBJ2-1	.	TGTGCCAGCATCCAAAGGGGGGGTGTTTACAATGAGCAGTTCTTC	CASIQRGGVYNEQFF
TRBV11-2	.	TRBJ2-1	TRBD1	TGTGCCAGCAGCTTACTGGGACAGGGATCCTACAATGAGCAGTTCTTC	CASSLLGQGSYNEQFF
TRBV7-2	once	TRBJ1-1	.	TGTGCCAGCAGCTTAGGGTTGACAGGTGAAGCTTTCTTT	CASSLGLTGEAFF
TRBV29-1	.	TRBJ2-4	TRBD1	TGCAGCGTTACAGGGGGGCCAGCCAAAAACATTCAGTACTTC	CSVTGGPAKNIQYF
TRBV19	.	TRBJ1-5	.	TGTGCCAGTAATTCAGTGTATAGCAATCAGCCCCAGCATTTT	CASNSVYSNQPQHF
TRBV5-1	.	TRBJ2-3	TRBD2	TGCGCCAGCAGCCCCCCGGGCGTCCAGCGGGGATACACAGATACGCAGTATTTT	CASSPPGVQRGYTDTQYF
TRBV7-2	.	TRBJ1-5	.	TGTGCCAGCAGCCTGGGGGGGATCGGTCAGCCCCAGCATTTT	CASSLGGIGQPQHF
TRBV3-1/TRBV3-2	.	TRBJ1-2	TRBD1	TGTGCCAGCAGCCAAGATTGGGGGACAGGGGAGGGCTACACCTTC	CASSQDWGTGEGYTF
TRBV30	.	TRBJ1-4	TRBD1	TGTGCCTGGAGTACAGGGACAGGGAATGAAAAACTGTTTTTT	CAWSTGTGNEKLFF